Presented here are 20 T cell receptor beta chains from one specimen sequenced in a study of blood T cell repertoires in COVID-19. The repertoire was sequenced with immunoSEQ multiplex PCR; TCRdb's copy has only in-frame clones and lacks some. The repertoire holds just over 200,000 clones, over 75% seen once, with around 6.5% in the top ten. Sequenced: peripheral blood. The origin of the receptors is a man older than 75 with acute or convalescent COVID-19.

The V gene is TRBV7-2, the J gene TRBJ2-5; 9 nucleotides agree with TRBD2. V was clipped by 5 bases and J by 5 bases; unmatched bases: 9. Germline V lookup: CDR1 SGHTA, CDR2 FQGNSA. The CDR3 is made up of 15 amino acids. CDR3 in DNA: TGTGCCAGCAGCCAAGTTAGCGGGAGCTGGGAGACCCAGTACTTC. Residues: CASSQVSGSWETQYF. The full variable domain, in which reference TRBV7-2 and TRBJ2-5 provide the parts outside the CDR3, is GAGVSQSPSNKVTEKGKDVELRCDPISGHTALYWYRQSLGQGLEFLIYFQGNSAPDKSGLPSDRFSAERTGGSVSTLTIQRTQQEDSAVYLCASSQVSGSWETQYFGPGTRLLVL.

In nucleotides, the CDR3 is TGTGCCAGCAGCACCAGACTAGCGGGAGGCACAGATACGCAGTATTTT. Translation gives CASSTRLAGGTDTQYF. The chain links TRBV7-2 to TRBJ2-3; TRBD2 matches at 12 bases. The germline gives CDR1 SGHTA, CDR2 FQGNSA. This CDR3 contains 16 residues. V gave up 5 bases and J gave up 1 base; unmatched junction bases: 4.

This clone was recorded once. V is TRBV21-1 and J is TRBJ2-7; the table's D call, TRBD2, was not checked against the DNA. TRBV21-1 is noted as a pseudogene. This CDR3 is 18 amino acids long. CDR3 amino acids: CASSKGASGDPDPYEQYV. The CDR3 DNA follows: TGTGCCAGCAGCAAAGGGGCTAGCGGGGACCCAGATCCGTACGAGCAGTACGTC.

This chain uses TRBV29-1 with TRBJ2-3, with D perhaps matching TRBD1 (7 bases). The CDR3 runs 16 residues. V shed 5 bases and J shed 4 bases, with 22 bases lying between them. Germline V gene sequence: CDR1 SQVTM, CDR2 ANQGSEA. The CDR3 nucleotides read TGCAGCGTTAGCCCCCCGACAGGGAGGTTCGCAGATACGCAGTATTTT. Encoded protein: CSVSPPTGRFADTQYF.

This chain connects TRBV4-2 to TRBJ2-5, with D unresolved. Trimming took off 0 bases at V and 6 bases at J, with 5 bases between the two ends. Looked up from germline, CDR1 is LGHNA and CDR2 is YNFKEQ. This CDR3 has 12 residues. CDR3 sequence (DNA): TGTGCCAGCAGCCAAGATTATCAGACCCAGTACTTC. Translation gives CASSQDYQTQYF.

The chain is built from TRBV27 and TRBJ1-3; 7 bases are a match to TRBD1. V was pared by 5 bases and J by 3 bases, with 1 base of the junction left unmatched. The CDR3 runs to 13 residues. In germline, CDR1 is MNHEY, CDR2 SMNVEV (reference sequence). The CDR3 is CASSDRVGNTIYF. The CDR3 region has the DNA TGTGCCAGCAGTGACAGGGTTGGAAACACCATATATTTT.

The chain links TRBV6-5 to TRBJ2-1, with D perhaps matching TRBD2 (5 bases). Germline V gives CDR1 MNHEY, CDR2 SVGAGI. This CDR3 contains 13 residues. The V and J ends lost 6 bases and 7 bases respectively, with 13 bases between them. CDR3 nucleotide sequence: TGTGCCAGCAGACAAACCCTAGCAAATGAGCAGTTCTTC. Translation: CASRQTLANEQFF.

The genes are TRBV7-9 and TRBJ1-3, with no clear D. The V end was cut by 2 bases, the J end by 3 bases, with 8 bases between. CDR1 and CDR2 (germline): SEHNR, FQNEAQ (reference sequence). The length of the CDR3 is 14 residues. CDR3 DNA sequence: TGTGCCAGCAGCTTACAGGTCCGTGGAAACACCATATATTTT. Translating gives CASSLQVRGNTIYF.

This chain connects TRBV5-1 to TRBJ1-1; no reliable D call. The length of the CDR3 is 17 residues. Trimming took 0 bases from V and 1 from J, leaving 16 bases between them. Per the germline V gene, CDR1 is SGHRS and CDR2 is YFSETQ. The CDR3 DNA is TGCGCCAGCAGCTTGGATATGATGAGGATGCGGAACACTGAAGCTTTCTTT. Translating it yields CASSLDMMRMRNTEAFF.

This clone has a single count. This chain joins TRBV7-9 and TRBJ1-2, with D perhaps matching TRBD1 (6 bases). Germline V gene lookup returns CDR1 SEHNR and CDR2 FQNEAQ (reference sequence). Trimming stripped 6 bases from V and 8 bases from J, with 13 bases between. This CDR3 region has 12 residues. CDR3 sequence reads: CASRQTGTGYTF. The CDR3 DNA follows: TGTGCCAGCAGGCAAACAGGGACGGGCTACACCTTC.

The rearrangement uses TRBV28 and TRBJ2-7, with a possible D match to TRBD1 (7 bases). The CDR3 length is 16 residues. Germline-derived CDR1 and CDR2 are MDHEN and SYDVKM. Deletions cut 1 base from V and 4 bases from J, with 17 bases between. The CDR3 protein is CASSLSGAGGEYEQYF. DNA of the CDR3: TGTGCCAGCAGTTTATCGGGGGCAGGGGGAGAATACGAGCAGTACTTC.

This chain joins TRBV11-3 and TRBJ2-3, with D possibly being TRBD1 (6 bases). The CDR3 length is 15 residues. The ends were cut back, 5 bases at V and 1 base at J, with 13 bases in the middle. Germline V gene data show CDR1 as SGHNT and CDR2 as YENEEA. The CDR3 reads CASSLQGSGTDTQYF. For the CDR3, the DNA is TGTGCCAGCAGCCTCCAGGGGTCCGGCACAGATACGCAGTATTTT.

This rearrangement joins TRBV21-1 to TRBJ2-7; the tabulated D call, TRBD2, remains unverified against the DNA. TRBV21-1 has pseudogene status. This CDR3 contains 19 residues. CDR3 DNA sequence: TGTGCCAGCAGCAAAGAGAGCGGGAGGGCCTTGAAAATGCCCTACGAGCAGTACGTC. It yields the protein CASSKESGRALKMPYEQYV.

The CDR3 protein is CASSDSKEGQGSNQPQHF. The CDR3 DNA is TGTGCCAGCAGTGACTCGAAAGAAGGACAGGGTAGCAATCAGCCCCAGCATTTT. The chain carries TRBV6-4 and TRBJ1-5, with 8 bases fitting TRBD1. The CDR3 is 18 residues long. J lost 0 bases, V lost 0 bases, and 7 bases had no gene match. The V gene's germline CDR1 is MRHNA and CDR2 SNTAGT.

V gene TRBV7-9 combines with J gene TRBJ2-2; TRBD2 matches at 12 bases. V lost 5 bases, J lost 1 base, and 5 bases stayed unmatched. Germline CDR1 reads SEHNR; CDR2 reads FQNEAQ (reference sequence). The CDR3 runs 17 residues. CDR3 amino acids: CASSPGTSGLNTGELFF. CDR3 bases: TGTGCCAGCAGCCCCGGGACTAGCGGGCTGAACACCGGGGAGCTGTTTTTT.

As DNA, the CDR3 is TGTGCCAGCCTGGACAGGGACAATCAAGAGACCCAGTACTTC. Translated, it gives CASLDRDNQETQYF. The rearrangement joins TRBV5-4 to TRBJ2-5; 8 nucleotides line up with TRBD1. The CDR3 contains 14 residues. CDR1 and CDR2 (germline): SGHNT, YYREEE (reference sequence). Losses at the gene ends were 7 bases for V and 2 bases for J; bases not matched to a gene: 7.

The V call is TRBV4-2, the J call TRBJ2-1; D is uncertain. Trimming stripped 4 bases from V and 0 bases from J, with 10 bases between. Germline assignment: CDR1 LGHNA and CDR2 YNFKEQ. This CDR3 contains 15 residues. The CDR3 DNA reads as TGTGCCAGCAGCCTAATCCCTCGCTCCTACAATGAGCAGTTCTTC. This translates into CASSLIPRSYNEQFF.

This chain connects TRBV5-4 to TRBJ2-1; 8 bases are a match to TRBD1. This CDR3 is 14 amino acids long. CDR1 and CDR2 from the germline V gene are SGHNT and YYREEE (reference sequence). V shed 4 bases, J shed 4 bases, and the junction held 4 bases outside the gene matches. CDR3 bases: TGTGCCAGCAGCCCCAGGGGGCTTTACAATGAGCAGTTCTTC. Translation: CASSPRGLYNEQFF.

The chain combines TRBV6-5 with TRBJ2-1, with 10 bases aligning to TRBD2. Germline CDR1 and CDR2: MNHEY and SVGAGI. Trimming cost V 6 bases and J 8 bases; bases outside gene matches: 7. The CDR3 has 14 amino acids. The CDR3 DNA follows: TGTGCCAGCAGACCTAGCGGGAGTAGGGATGAGCAGTTCTTC. Its translation: CASRPSGSRDEQFF.

The V call is TRBV6-6, the J call TRBJ1-2; the D is unclear. Germline CDR1 is MNHNY and CDR2 is SVGAGI (reference sequence). The germline V and J ends were trimmed by 0 bases and 7 bases, with 6 bases remaining between them. This CDR3 is 12 amino acids long. In DNA form, the CDR3 reads TGTGCCAGCAGTTACTCGGAGATTGGCTACACCTTC. This translates into CASSYSEIGYTF.